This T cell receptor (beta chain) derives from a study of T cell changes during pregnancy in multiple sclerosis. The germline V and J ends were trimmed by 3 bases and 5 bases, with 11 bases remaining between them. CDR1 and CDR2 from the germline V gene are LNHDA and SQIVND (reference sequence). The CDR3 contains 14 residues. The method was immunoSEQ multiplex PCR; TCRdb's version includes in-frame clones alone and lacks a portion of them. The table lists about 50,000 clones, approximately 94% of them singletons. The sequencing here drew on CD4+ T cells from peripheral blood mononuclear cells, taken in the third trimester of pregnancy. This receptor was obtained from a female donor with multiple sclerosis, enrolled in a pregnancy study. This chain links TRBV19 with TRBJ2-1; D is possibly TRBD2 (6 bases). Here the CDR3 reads CASSILAQDNEQFF. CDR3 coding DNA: TGTGCCAGTAGTATCCTAGCGCAGGACAATGAGCAGTTCTTC.